This is a list of T cell receptor beta chains from one sample in a study of cytomegalovirus exposure and HLA in healthy donors. Here immunoSEQ multiplex PCR was the method, and the copy in TCRdb shows in-frame clones only, minus some. The sample has around 78,000 clones, and its top ten clones hold approximately 4.2%. The source material was PBMCs. The receptors come from a man aged 18 to 35 in good health and CMV-seropositive. Each CDR3 is given with its conserved first and last residue.

len	v_gene	j_gene	CDR3aa
13	TRBV2	TRBJ1-2	CASSDELAVGYTF
15	TRBV5-1	TRBJ2-3	CASSFDGRPEDTQYF
15	TRBV4-1	TRBJ2-1	CASNPKGGAYNEQFF
14	TRBV9	TRBJ2-5	CASSAPGGGETQYF
16	TRBV5-4	TRBJ2-5	CASSWTSGNAEETQYF
15	TRBV28	TRBJ1-1	CASSLAGQVNTEAFF
14	TRBV5-1	TRBJ2-7	CASSWAPGAYEQYF
15	TRBV19	TRBJ2-3	CASRLYLEGADTQYF
16	TRBV18	TRBJ1-1	CASSPETGAGNTEAFF
15	TRBV6-5	TRBJ2-2	CASSLGRLGPGELFF
15	TRBV6-5	TRBJ1-3	CASRREPISGNTIYF
15	TRBV4-2	TRBJ2-1	CASSQGVSSYNEQFF
15	TRBV9	.	CASSVGTGAYYEQYF
16	TRBV10-3	TRBJ1-2	CAIRPGQDLPNYGYTF
14	TRBV19	TRBJ2-7	CASRYGTGPYEQYF
14	TRBV7-2	TRBJ2-4	CASSWTGDGGIQYF
14	TRBV6-5	TRBJ1-3	CASSVTGTGNTIYF
16	TRBV6-1	TRBJ1-6	CASSESAGDPNSPLHF
16	TRBV5-1	TRBJ2-3	CASSLGLADHTDTQYF
14	TRBV9	TRBJ2-1	CASSVVSGGNEQFF
15	TRBV18	.	CASSPTPSGVNEQYF
18	TRBV4-1	TRBJ1-2	CASSQDQPLGSLVYGYTF
14	TRBV5-4	TRBJ1-2	CASSLDRGDYGYTF
15	TRBV28	TRBJ1-2	CASSYGLLLKYGYTF
17	TRBV9	TRBJ2-1	CASSHLPPRDRYNEQFF
14	TRBV5-6	TRBJ1-3	CASSPAGAGNTIYF
15	TRBV6-1	TRBJ2-6	CASSEVEPGANVLTF
18	TRBV7-2	TRBJ1-1	CASSSMGTGGAVRTEAFF
15	TRBV5-4	TRBJ1-1	CASSLAGAVNTEAFF
16	TRBV4-2	TRBJ2-1	CASSQETSGGPGEQFF
14	TRBV6-6	TRBJ2-7	CASTYTPRGGQQYF
14	TRBV5-1	TRBJ1-4	CASTRDRGDEKLFF
14	TRBV4-2	TRBJ2-7	CASSQEWDSGEQYF
13	TRBV6-6	TRBJ1-1	CASTDLTGTEAFF
14	TRBV10-3	TRBJ2-7	CATSGTGYSYEQYF
17	TRBV7-9	TRBJ1-1	CASSSPTGGRMGTEAFF
16	TRBV10-3	TRBJ2-7	CAILESGVKYLDEQYF
13	TRBV7-2	TRBJ1-1	CASSESRNTEAFF
14	TRBV7-9	TRBJ2-7	CATSPTSTQYEQYF
16	TRBV10-1	TRBJ1-4	CASSESGLATNEKLFF
16	TRBV4-1	TRBJ2-7	CASSQDPGGAFREQYF
17	TRBV13	TRBJ2-4	CASSSTRTGSAKNIQYF
15	TRBV5-1	TRBJ2-7	CASSGDSRNAYEQYF
13	TRBV19	TRBJ2-2	CASSIQVSGELFF
17	TRBV11-2	TRBJ1-2	CASSLWAGEGANYGYTF
11	TRBV7-9	TRBJ1-2	CASSSGDRETF
14	TRBV7-9	.	CASSLANRIYEQYF
15	TRBV9	TRBJ1-1	CASSVGRDRVTEAFF
15	TRBV2	TRBJ2-5	CASSRLSGGIEAQYF
15	TRBV19	TRBJ2-7	CASSRKGQGIYEQYF
19	TRBV4-1	TRBJ2-1	CASSQDSHRLAGEYNEQFF
16	TRBV28	TRBJ2-7	CASTLGGQGSFYEQYF
14	TRBV4-1	TRBJ1-2	CASSQERTDYGYTF
16	TRBV6-1	TRBJ1-6	CASSEIRTGVGSPLHF
15	TRBV30	TRBJ1-4	CAWSVYGASNEKLFF
15	TRBV27	TRBJ1-5	CASSFLQGADQPQHF
14	TRBV5-6	TRBJ2-7	CASSLAGVTYEQYF
12	TRBV28	TRBJ1-5	CASSPGGGTQHF
15	TRBV28	TRBJ1-4	CASTPMRATNEKLFF
15	TRBV5-6	TRBJ1-6	CASSGGSSYNSPLHF